This is a list of T cell receptor beta chains from one sample in a study of CD8 T cells in Susac syndrome. A single record per CDR3 protein comes from TCRdb applying MiXCR to the immunoSEQ multiplex PCR reads. Here the sample spans around 130,000 distinct CDR3 sequences, around 85% being singletons. The sequencing sample was made of CD8+ T cells from PBMCs. These receptors originate from a human donor with multiple sclerosis. Each CDR3 is given with its conserved first and last residue. A D gene is named only where the DNA matches it firmly. Some rows have no size entry. The others give once, few or many, or a class for an expanded clone.

clone size: -
J gene: TRBJ2-1
V gene: TRBV12-3/TRBV12-4
D gene: -
CDR3 length: 14
CDR3 DNA: TGTGCCAGCCCCAAGGTGGGAGGATACAATGAGCAGTTCTTC
CDR3 protein: CASPKVGGYNEQFF

clone size: once
J gene: TRBJ1-1
V gene: TRBV19
D gene: -
CDR3 length: 14
CDR3 DNA: TGTGCCAGTATGCCCCCCGAGGTGTCCACTGAAGCTTTCTTT
CDR3 protein: CASMPPEVSTEAFF

clone size: -
J gene: TRBJ1-2
V gene: TRBV2
D gene: -
CDR3 length: 15
CDR3 DNA: TGTGCCAGCAGTCCCCCGGAGGGAGCTAACTATGGCTACACCTTC
CDR3 protein: CASSPPEGANYGYTF

clone size: -
J gene: TRBJ2-7
V gene: TRBV12-3/TRBV12-4
D gene: TRBD1
CDR3 length: 14
CDR3 DNA: TGTGCCAGCAACCCCGGGACAGGGGCAATCGAGCAGTACTTC
CDR3 protein: CASNPGTGAIEQYF

clone size: -
J gene: TRBJ1-6
V gene: TRBV11-3
D gene: -
CDR3 length: 14
CDR3 DNA: TGTGCCAGCAGCCAGGGATTTTCAAATTCACCCCTCCACTTT
CDR3 protein: CASSQGFSNSPLHF

clone size: -
J gene: TRBJ2-7
V gene: TRBV27
D gene: TRBD1
CDR3 length: 14
CDR3 DNA: TGTGCCAGCAGTTTAACGGGACAGAACTACGAGCAGTACTTC
CDR3 protein: CASSLTGQNYEQYF

clone size: -
J gene: TRBJ1-2
V gene: TRBV29-1
D gene: -
CDR3 length: 10
CDR3 DNA: TGCAGCGCCCAAGGCGGCGGCTACACCTTC
CDR3 protein: CSAQGGGYTF

clone size: -
J gene: TRBJ2-2
V gene: TRBV4-3
D gene: -
CDR3 length: 18
CDR3 DNA: TGCGCCAGCAGCCACATGACTGATTTTCCTACGAACACCGGGGAGCTGTTTTTT
CDR3 protein: CASSHMTDFPTNTGELFF

clone size: -
J gene: TRBJ2-5
V gene: TRBV7-2
D gene: -
CDR3 length: 16
CDR3 DNA: TGTGCCAGCAGCTCCCTCTCCGGGACCGAGGGAGAGACCCAGTACTTC
CDR3 protein: CASSSLSGTEGETQYF

clone size: -
J gene: TRBJ2-1
V gene: TRBV24-1
D gene: TRBD1
CDR3 length: 17
CDR3 DNA: TGTGCCACCAGTGACCATATCGACAGGGGGCTACGCAATGAGCAGTTCTTC
CDR3 protein: CATSDHIDRGLRNEQFF

clone size: -
J gene: TRBJ2-3
V gene: TRBV24-1
D gene: -
CDR3 length: 12
CDR3 DNA: TGTGCCACTCAGGGGACCTCAGATACGCAGTATTTT
CDR3 protein: CATQGTSDTQYF

clone size: once
J gene: TRBJ1-5
V gene: TRBV19
D gene: -
CDR3 length: 18
CDR3 DNA: TGTGCCAGTAGTATAGTTCTGGCGGGGCACTGGTTTAGTCAGCCCCAGCATTTT
CDR3 protein: CASSIVLAGHWFSQPQHF

clone size: -
J gene: TRBJ2-5
V gene: TRBV6-5
D gene: -
CDR3 length: 14
CDR3 DNA: TGTGCCAGCAGTCAACAGGGTCGTCCAGAGACCCAGTACTTC
CDR3 protein: CASSQQGRPETQYF

clone size: -
J gene: TRBJ1-1
V gene: TRBV11-2
D gene: TRBD1
CDR3 length: 16
CDR3 DNA: TGTGCCAGCAGCTTGGGACAGGGGGGGAGTAACACTGAAGCTTTCTTT
CDR3 protein: CASSLGQGGSNTEAFF

clone size: -
J gene: TRBJ1-1
V gene: TRBV7-9
D gene: TRBD1
CDR3 length: 13
CDR3 DNA: TGTGCCAGCAGTTGGACAGGGGGAGGTGAAGCTTTTTTT
CDR3 protein: CASSWTGGGEAFF

clone size: -
J gene: TRBJ1-5
V gene: TRBV4-3
D gene: -
CDR3 length: 14
CDR3 DNA: TGCGCCAGCAGCCAAGAAAGGGGATGGCAGCCCCAGCATTTT
CDR3 protein: CASSQERGWQPQHF

clone size: -
J gene: TRBJ2-5
V gene: TRBV2
D gene: -
CDR3 length: 12
CDR3 DNA: TGTGCCAGCACAGACAGTTTAGAGACCCAGTACTTC
CDR3 protein: CASTDSLETQYF

clone size: once
J gene: TRBJ2-1
V gene: TRBV11-3
D gene: TRBD1
CDR3 length: 18
CDR3 DNA: TGTGCCAGCAGCTATGGGATTACTGGGACAGGGCTTTGGGATGAGCAGTTCTTC
CDR3 protein: CASSYGITGTGLWDEQFF

clone size: -
J gene: TRBJ1-1
V gene: TRBV12-3/TRBV12-4
D gene: -
CDR3 length: 16
CDR3 DNA: TGTGCCAGCAGTTTAGAGTCCGAGGGTGGGAACACTGAAGCTTTCTTT
CDR3 protein: CASSLESEGGNTEAFF

clone size: -
J gene: TRBJ1-3
V gene: TRBV12-5
D gene: -
CDR3 length: 18
CDR3 DNA: TGTGCTAGTGGTTTCTCTACCCACAGATGGCAGCGCAAAAACACCATATATTTT
CDR3 protein: CASGFSTHRWQRKNTIYF

clone size: few
J gene: TRBJ1-1
V gene: TRBV29-1
D gene: -
CDR3 length: 11
CDR3 DNA: TGCAGCGTTGAAGGGGACACTGAAGCTTTCTTT
CDR3 protein: CSVEGDTEAFF

clone size: -
J gene: TRBJ2-5
V gene: TRBV11-2
D gene: TRBD1
CDR3 length: 16
CDR3 DNA: TGTGCCAGCAGCCCAAGACAGGGGCCGTACCAAGAGACCCAGTACTTC
CDR3 protein: CASSPRQGPYQETQYF

clone size: -
J gene: TRBJ1-5
V gene: TRBV12-3/TRBV12-4
D gene: -
CDR3 length: 14
CDR3 DNA: TGTGCCAGCAGTTTGACCGGGTCCAATCAGCCCCAGCATTTT
CDR3 protein: CASSLTGSNQPQHF

clone size: -
J gene: TRBJ2-2
V gene: TRBV27
D gene: TRBD2
CDR3 length: 16
CDR3 DNA: TGTGCCAGCAGTTTTCTAGCGGGACCGAACACCGGGGAGCTGTTTTTT
CDR3 protein: CASSFLAGPNTGELFF

clone size: -
J gene: TRBJ2-3
V gene: TRBV5-4
D gene: -
CDR3 length: 19
CDR3 DNA: TGTGCCAGCAGCTTGGCCGACACGGCCGTCGTTATTTTCACAGATACGCAGTATTTT
CDR3 protein: CASSLADTAVVIFTDTQYF

clone size: -
J gene: TRBJ1-5
V gene: TRBV19
D gene: -
CDR3 length: 13
CDR3 DNA: TGTGCCAGTAGTATAGGGAACAGCCAGCCCCAGCATTTT
CDR3 protein: CASSIGNSQPQHF

clone size: -
J gene: TRBJ2-3
V gene: TRBV9
D gene: TRBD2
CDR3 length: 14
CDR3 DNA: TGTGCCAGCAGCGAGGGGACTAGGACAGATACGCAGTATTTT
CDR3 protein: CASSEGTRTDTQYF

clone size: -
J gene: TRBJ2-5
V gene: TRBV6-1
D gene: TRBD2
CDR3 length: 15
CDR3 DNA: TGTGCCAGCAGTAGTTATGGGGGGGTTGTAGAGACCCAGTACTTC
CDR3 protein: CASSSYGGVVETQYF

clone size: -
J gene: TRBJ2-1
V gene: TRBV6-5
D gene: TRBD2
CDR3 length: 15
CDR3 DNA: TGTGCCAGCAGTTACTCGGGACTAGCGGGAGATGAGCAGTTCTTC
CDR3 protein: CASSYSGLAGDEQFF

clone size: -
J gene: TRBJ1-5
V gene: TRBV12-3/TRBV12-4
D gene: -
CDR3 length: 14
CDR3 DNA: TGTGCCAGCAGTCTAGAGGGCACAGCGGGCCCCCAGCATTTT
CDR3 protein: CASSLEGTAGPQHF

clone size: -
J gene: TRBJ2-3
V gene: TRBV9
D gene: TRBD2
CDR3 length: 16
CDR3 DNA: TGTGCCAGCAGCGTAGGCCGACTAGCGGGAGATGATACGCAGTATTTT
CDR3 protein: CASSVGRLAGDDTQYF

clone size: -
J gene: TRBJ2-3
V gene: TRBV7-8
D gene: -
CDR3 length: 15
CDR3 DNA: TGTGCCAGCAGCCCGTCACGGGGAAGCACAGATACGCAGTATTTT
CDR3 protein: CASSPSRGSTDTQYF

clone size: -
J gene: TRBJ2-3
V gene: TRBV12-3/TRBV12-4
D gene: -
CDR3 length: 13
CDR3 DNA: TGTGCCAGCAGTTCATGGGCGGCAGATACGCAGTATTTT
CDR3 protein: CASSSWAADTQYF

clone size: -
J gene: TRBJ2-5
V gene: TRBV7-8
D gene: TRBD2
CDR3 length: 17
CDR3 DNA: TGTGCCAGCAGCTTGGTAGCGGGAGTCCCACCTGGGGAGACCCAGTACTTC
CDR3 protein: CASSLVAGVPPGETQYF

clone size: once
J gene: TRBJ1-2
V gene: TRBV30
D gene: -
CDR3 length: 11
CDR3 DNA: TGTGCCTGGACGCCAGGCACGGGCTACACCTTC
CDR3 protein: CAWTPGTGYTF

clone size: -
J gene: TRBJ2-3
V gene: TRBV18
D gene: -
CDR3 length: 15
CDR3 DNA: TGTGCCAGCCGCGAGAACAATGACTTACGGGATACGCAGTATTTT
CDR3 protein: CASRENNDLRDTQYF

clone size: few
J gene: TRBJ2-1
V gene: TRBV6-2/TRBV6-3
D gene: TRBD1
CDR3 length: 17
CDR3 DNA: TGTGCCAGCAGTTACACAACTGACAGGGTGGCCTACAATGAGCAGTTCTTC
CDR3 protein: CASSYTTDRVAYNEQFF

clone size: -
J gene: TRBJ1-5
V gene: TRBV6-2/TRBV6-3
D gene: -
CDR3 length: 13
CDR3 DNA: TGTGCCAGCAGTTGGGGGCCTAATCAGCCCCAGCATTTT
CDR3 protein: CASSWGPNQPQHF

clone size: -
J gene: TRBJ2-1
V gene: TRBV12-3/TRBV12-4
D gene: -
CDR3 length: 13
CDR3 DNA: TGTGCCAGCAGTTTACGGCAGGGCTATGAGCAGTTCTTC
CDR3 protein: CASSLRQGYEQFF

clone size: -
J gene: TRBJ2-1
V gene: TRBV4-3
D gene: -
CDR3 length: 13
CDR3 DNA: TGCGCCAGCAGCCAAGGGCTAGCCTATGAGCAGTTCTTC
CDR3 protein: CASSQGLAYEQFF

clone size: once
J gene: TRBJ2-3
V gene: TRBV5-4
D gene: -
CDR3 length: 17
CDR3 DNA: TGTGCCAGCAGCTTGGGGGGCCCTAGGTCGTCCGCAGATACGCAGTATTTT
CDR3 protein: CASSLGGPRSSADTQYF

clone size: -
J gene: TRBJ2-7
V gene: TRBV5-1
D gene: TRBD1
CDR3 length: 15
CDR3 DNA: TGCGCCAGCAGCTGGACAGGTGGCGCCTACTACGAGCGGTACTTC
CDR3 protein: CASSWTGGAYYERYF

clone size: -
J gene: TRBJ1-1
V gene: TRBV7-9
D gene: -
CDR3 length: 16
CDR3 DNA: TGTGCCAGCAGCTCCCACCAGGGGCTCCCGGGCACTGAAGCTTTCTTT
CDR3 protein: CASSSHQGLPGTEAFF

clone size: -
J gene: TRBJ1-1
V gene: TRBV29-1
D gene: -
CDR3 length: 12
CDR3 DNA: TGCAGCGTTGTGTTTATGACAGGATCGTACTACTTT
CDR3 protein: CSVVFMTGSYYF

clone size: -
J gene: TRBJ1-1
V gene: TRBV7-3
D gene: -
CDR3 length: 13
CDR3 DNA: TGTGCCAGCAGCGCATACCAGGGTACTGAAGCTTTCTTT
CDR3 protein: CASSAYQGTEAFF

clone size: -
J gene: TRBJ1-1
V gene: TRBV29-1
D gene: -
CDR3 length: 12
CDR3 DNA: TGCAGCGTTGAAGATGGACGGCCCGAAGCTTTCTTT
CDR3 protein: CSVEDGRPEAFF

clone size: -
J gene: TRBJ2-3
V gene: TRBV5-1
D gene: TRBD1
CDR3 length: 15
CDR3 DNA: TGCGCCAGCAGCCTAACTCGACAGGGTACAGATACGCAGTATTTT
CDR3 protein: CASSLTRQGTDTQYF

clone size: -
J gene: TRBJ2-1
V gene: TRBV6-5
D gene: -
CDR3 length: 11
CDR3 DNA: TGTGCCAGCAACCAGGGCACAGTTCGGTTCTTC
CDR3 protein: CASNQGTVRFF

clone size: -
J gene: TRBJ2-5
V gene: TRBV12-5
D gene: TRBD1
CDR3 length: 15
CDR3 DNA: TGTGCTAGTGGACAAACGGGGACAGCCCAAGAGACCCAGTACTTC
CDR3 protein: CASGQTGTAQETQYF

clone size: -
J gene: TRBJ1-5
V gene: TRBV12-3/TRBV12-4
D gene: -
CDR3 length: 15
CDR3 DNA: TGTGCCAGCAGTTACAGCGCCCTTAGCAATCAGCCCCAGCATTTT
CDR3 protein: CASSYSALSNQPQHF

clone size: -
J gene: TRBJ2-3
V gene: TRBV9
D gene: -
CDR3 length: 12
CDR3 DNA: TGTGCCAGCAGCGTAGCGTCTGGTACGCAGTATTTT
CDR3 protein: CASSVASGTQYF

clone size: -
J gene: TRBJ1-2
V gene: TRBV10-3
D gene: TRBD1
CDR3 length: 15
CDR3 DNA: TGTGCCATCAGTGAGGGGGCAGGGGGCGGCTATGGCTACACCTTC
CDR3 protein: CAISEGAGGGYGYTF

clone size: -
J gene: TRBJ1-5
V gene: TRBV6-5
D gene: -
CDR3 length: 15
CDR3 DNA: TGTGCCAGCAGAACGACGCATGATAGCAATCAGCCCCAGCATTTT
CDR3 protein: CASRTTHDSNQPQHF

clone size: -
J gene: TRBJ2-7
V gene: TRBV5-6
D gene: -
CDR3 length: 14
CDR3 DNA: TGTGCCAGCAGCTACCCAGATCTTGCTTACGAGCAGTACTTC
CDR3 protein: CASSYPDLAYEQYF